This TCR beta chain was profiled in a study of T-cell reconstitution after alpha-beta-depleted transplantation in children. General observations from the study: The main origin of T-cell counts and diversity one year after transplant was newly produced T cells. Reportedly, alpha-beta T cells present about two months post-transplant originated from several hundred expanded clones of graft origin.

In this sample, this clonotype turned up many times. Its target is not known. Unique molecular identifiers were incorporated during preparation of the TCRbeta library. One entry per CDR3 protein results from TCRdb running MiXCR on the PCR reads. The sample consists of over 85,000 distinct CDR3 sequences, 7.5% to 9% of them appearing once. V gave up 5 bases and J gave up 1 base, with 17 bases separating them. Germline V gene sequence: CDR1 DFQATT, CDR2 SNEGSKA (reference sequence). CDR3 length equals 15 residues. The chain links TRBV20-1 to TRBJ1-1; weak D call: TRBD1 (5 bases). The material was PBMCs, obtained before TCRalphabeta/CD19-depleted stem cell transplant. This receptor was taken from a boy aged 2-15 years with acute lymphoblastic leukemia, due to receive a stem cell transplant. CDR3 sequence reads: CSAPPLGQGNTEAFF. The CDR3, as DNA: TGCAGTGCTCCTCCTCTAGGGCAGGGGAACACTGAAGCTTTCTTT.